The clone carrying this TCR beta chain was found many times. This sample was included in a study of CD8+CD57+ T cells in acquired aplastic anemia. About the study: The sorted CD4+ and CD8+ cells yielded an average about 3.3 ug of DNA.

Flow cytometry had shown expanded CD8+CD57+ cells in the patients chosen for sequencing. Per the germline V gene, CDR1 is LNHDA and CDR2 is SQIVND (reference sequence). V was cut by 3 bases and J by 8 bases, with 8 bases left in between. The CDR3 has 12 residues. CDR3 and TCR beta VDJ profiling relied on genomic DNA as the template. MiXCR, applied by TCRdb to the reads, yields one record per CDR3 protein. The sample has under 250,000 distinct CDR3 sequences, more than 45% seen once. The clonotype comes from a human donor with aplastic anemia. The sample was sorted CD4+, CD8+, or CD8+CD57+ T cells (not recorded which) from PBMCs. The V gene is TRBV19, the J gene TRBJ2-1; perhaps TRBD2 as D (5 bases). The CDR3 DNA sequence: TGTGCCAGTAGTATCGGGGTACATGAGCAGTTCTTC. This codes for CASSIGVHEQFF.